This T cell receptor beta chain originates from a study of T cell repertoires in cytomegalovirus infection. The CDR3 is made up of 14 amino acids. Trimming shortened V by 0 bases and J by 4 bases, and 9 bases separated the two germline ends. Germline values: CDR1 SGDLS, CDR2 YYNGEE. Study conclusions and caveats: Cumulative public TCR beta family frequency identified CMV carriers with the relevant HLA. CMV-specific TCR beta clonotypes restricted by HLA-C were the ones dominating the ex vivo response.

Via MiXCR, TCRdb re-called the reads, giving one row per CDR3 protein. The data show about 220,000 distinct CDR3 sequences, about 40% seen once. As for this clonotype: Its target is unknown.

The sequencing used CD8+ T cells from cultured PBMCs, collected from culture after CMV antigen stimulation. V gene TRBV9 combines with J gene TRBJ2-3; D uncertain. The receptor comes from a human donor in good health (CMV status not recorded). Some clones in this sample may be carry-over from other donors' samples. CDR3 sequence: CASSVGSSPDTQYF. The CDR3 nucleotides are TGTGCCAGCAGCGTAGGTTCCTCTCCAGATACGCAGTATTTT. Looking up the rest from reference TRBV9 and TRBJ2-3 gives the full variable domain: DSGVTQTPKHLITATGQRVTLRCSPRSGDLSVYWYQQSLDQGLQFLIQYYNGEERAKGNILERFSAQQFPDLHSELNLSSLELGDSALYFCASSVGSSPDTQYFGPGTRLTVL.